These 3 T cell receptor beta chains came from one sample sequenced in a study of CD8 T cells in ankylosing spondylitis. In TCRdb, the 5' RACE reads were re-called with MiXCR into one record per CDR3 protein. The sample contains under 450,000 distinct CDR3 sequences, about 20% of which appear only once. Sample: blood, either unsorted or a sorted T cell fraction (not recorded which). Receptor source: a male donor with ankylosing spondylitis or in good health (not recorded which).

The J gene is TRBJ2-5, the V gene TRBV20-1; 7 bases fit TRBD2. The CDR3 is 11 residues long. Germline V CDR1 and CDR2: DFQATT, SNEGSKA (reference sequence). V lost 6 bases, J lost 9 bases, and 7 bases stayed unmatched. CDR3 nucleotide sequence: TGCAGTGCCCCCGGGGCGGGGGCCCAGTACTTC. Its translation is CSAPGAGAQYF.

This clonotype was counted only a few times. The CDR3 region is CASSQGYEAFF. DNA of the CDR3: TGTGCCAGCAGTCAAGGTTATGAAGCTTTCTTT. V usage is TRBV6-5 and J usage is TRBJ1-1; the D is unclear. From germline, CDR1 is MNHEY and CDR2 SVGAGI. The CDR3 spans 11 residues. Trimming stripped 5 bases from V and 7 bases from J, with 8 bases between.

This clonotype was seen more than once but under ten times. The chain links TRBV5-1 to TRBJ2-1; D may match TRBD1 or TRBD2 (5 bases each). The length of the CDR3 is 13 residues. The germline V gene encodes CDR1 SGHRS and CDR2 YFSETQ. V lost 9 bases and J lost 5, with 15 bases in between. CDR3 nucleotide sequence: TGCGCCACCACCCGGGGCGACGACAATGAGCAGTTCTTC. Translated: CATTRGDDNEQFF.